Included here is one T cell receptor beta chain sequence, with context. V lost 7 bases to trimming and J lost 0 bases, with 12 bases between them. From germline, CDR1 is GTSNPN and CDR2 SVGIG (reference sequence). There are 13 residues in the CDR3. This sample was taken from a study of OX40 agonist ivuxolimab in advanced cancers. Data came from immunoSEQ multiplex PCR; TCRdb stores just in-frame clones and leaves some out. The sample records 70,000 to 90,000 clones, around nine tenths being singletons. The J gene is TRBJ1-1, the V gene TRBV30; D not resolved. The receptor comes from an adult with an advanced solid tumor such as melanoma, head and neck, liver or kidney cancer. The sample was CD4+ or CD8+ T cells sorted from blood, taken in a trial of the OX40 agonist ivuxolimab. CDR3 region: CASIWTLNTEAFF. Here the CDR3 DNA reads TGTGCCTCGATATGGACCCTGAACACTGAAGCTTTCTTT. The full variable domain, rest sourced from reference TRBV30 and TRBJ1-1, is SQTIHQWPATLVQPVGSPLSLECTVEGTSNPNLYWYRQAAGRGLQLLFYSVGIGQISSEVPQNLSASRPQDRQFILSSKKLLLSDSGFYLCASIWTLNTEAFFGQGTRLTVV.